The 22 T cell receptor beta chains below were found in one sample sequenced in a study of Ad26.COV2.S vaccination and SARS-CoV-2 variants. TCRdb's table, derived via immunoSEQ multiplex PCR, lists solely in-frame clones and lacks some. The table shows some 410,000 clones, with 80% to 95% occurring only once. The treatment here: over 15 received Ad26.COV2.S at low or high dose, single or two shots; five or six received placebo; per-sample allocation not given. All samples were drawn on day 63, counting from the first vaccine or placebo injection. The sample was peripheral blood, taken in a trial of Ad26.COV2.S vaccine versus placebo. All receptors derive from a person between 18 and 65 years old who received the Ad26.COV2.S COVID-19 vaccine or a placebo.

The chain is built from TRBV7-9 and TRBJ2-7; no definite D call. Looked up from germline, CDR1 is SEHNR and CDR2 is FQNEAQ (reference sequence). V was shortened by 0 bases and J by 7 bases, with 22 bases between the two germline ends. CDR3 length equals 17 residues. DNA for the CDR3: TGTGCCAGCAGCTTAGCCCGCAGTTCCGGAACGTCGGTGGAGCAGTACTTC. Translating gives CASSLARSSGTSVEQYF. The full variable domain, with the rest looked up from reference TRBV7-9 and TRBJ2-7, is DTGVSQNPRHKITKRGQNVTFRCDPISEHNRLYWYRQTLGQGPEFLTYFQNEAQLEKSRLLSDRFSAERPKGSFSTLEIQRTEQGDSAMYLCASSLARSSGTSVEQYFGPGTRLTVT.

This rearrangement joins TRBV7-9 to TRBJ2-5, with TRBD2 matching 10 bases. The junction had 2 bases not matched to a gene; V was cut back by 3 bases and J by 4 bases. The germline gives CDR1 SEHNR, CDR2 FQNEAQ (reference sequence). The CDR3 spans 14 residues. CDR3 nucleotides: TGTGCCAGCAGCTTCCTAGCGGGGGTAGAGACCCAGTACTTC. Translated: CASSFLAGVETQYF.

The chain has TRBV19 and TRBJ1-5; 7 bases line up with TRBD1. The CDR3 is made up of 15 amino acids. Germline assignment: CDR1 LNHDA and CDR2 SQIVND (reference sequence). V trimming: 7 bases; J trimming: 3 bases; junction bases outside the gene matches: 9. The CDR3 nucleotides are TGTGCCAGTACCGTCGGGACAGCCTCCAATCAGCCCCAGCATTTT. This sequence encodes CASTVGTASNQPQHF.

The chain combines TRBV28 with TRBJ2-5; 11 nucleotides agree with TRBD2. V lost 5 bases, J lost 3 bases, and 11 bases stayed unmatched. Germline lookup yields CDR1 MDHEN and CDR2 SYDVKM. The CDR3 extends over 17 amino acids. The chain's CDR3 is CASSPTDLAGGEETQYF. The CDR3 DNA follows: TGTGCCAGCAGTCCAACGGACCTAGCGGGGGGCGAAGAGACCCAGTACTTC.

The chain joins TRBV28 to TRBJ2-5; D remains unclear. V was trimmed by 2 bases and J by 5 bases, leaving 12 bases between them. Germline assignment: CDR1 MDHEN and CDR2 SYDVKM. There are 14 residues in the CDR3. The CDR3 bases are TGTGCCAGCAGTTTAGCCCCGTTGGGGGAGACCCAGTACTTC. Amino acids: CASSLAPLGETQYF.

The chain uses TRBV10-2 and TRBJ1-2; D is unresolved. Trimming left V 8 bases short and J 6 bases short, with 19 bases between. Per germline, CDR1 WSHSY and CDR2 SAAADI. This CDR3 is 14 amino acids long. The CDR3 here is CASVPPGRGNGYTF. DNA of the CDR3: TGCGCCAGCGTTCCTCCCGGTCGGGGAAATGGCTACACCTTC.

This chain links TRBV21-1 with TRBJ2-1; TRBD2, as called in the table, went unchecked against the DNA. TRBV21-1 is a recognized pseudogene. This CDR3 has 17 amino acids. This CDR3 reads CASSAEGRLGEYNEQFF. CDR3 in DNA: TGTGCCAGCAGCGCCGAAGGAAGACTAGGAGAGTACAATGAGCAGTTCTTC.

The rearrangement uses TRBV2 and TRBJ1-6; D gene ambiguous. Germline CDR1 is SNHLY and CDR2 is FYNNEI. This CDR3 is 13 amino acids long. The V end was cut by 5 bases, the J end by 8 bases, with 10 bases between. The CDR3 DNA is TGTGCCAGCAGTCGTCAGTCCTATTCACCCCTCCACTTT. Protein product: CASSRQSYSPLHF.

This rearrangement joins TRBV7-2 to TRBJ1-4; 7 positions agree with TRBD1. The CDR3 loop spans 15 amino acids. In germline, CDR1 is SGHTA, CDR2 FQGNSA. V was clipped by 6 bases and J by 8 bases; unmatched bases: 12. Here the CDR3 DNA reads TGTGCCAGCAGTCGGGGAGGGGGCGCTTTGGAAAAACTGTTTTTT. Amino acids: CASSRGGGALEKLFF. Together with reference TRBV7-2 and TRBJ1-4, the CDR3 gives the full variable domain: GAGVSQSPSNKVTEKGKDVELRCDPISGHTALYWYRQSLGQGLEFLIYFQGNSAPDKSGLPSDRFSAERTGGSVSTLTIQRTQQEDSAVYLCASSRGGGALEKLFFGSGTQLSVL.

The V and J genes are TRBV6-5 and TRBJ2-4, with TRBD2 as a possible D gene (5 bases). The germline gives CDR1 MNHEY, CDR2 SVGAGI. The CDR3 totals 15 residues. With 6 bases removed from V and 8 bases from J, the gap between germline ends came to 20 bases. The CDR3 region has the DNA TGTGCCAGCAGGCCAACGGCGGGCCGAGTGGACATTCAGTACTTC. Translated: CASRPTAGRVDIQYF.

The chain is built from TRBV3-1 (or the pseudogene TRBV3-2) and TRBJ2-7; D perhaps matches TRBD1 (6 bases). In germline, CDR1 is LGHDT, CDR2 YNNKEL (reference sequence). This CDR3 is 13 amino acids long. Trimming removed 3 bases from V and 3 bases from J, with 9 bases in between. The CDR3 DNA reads TGTGCCAGCAGCCACCAGGGGATCTACGAGCAGTACTTC. Residues: CASSHQGIYEQYF.

The chain joins TRBV6-5 to TRBJ2-7; 11 positions agree with TRBD1. The CDR3 is made up of 14 amino acids. V shed 6 bases, J shed 5 bases, and the junction held 6 bases outside the gene matches. Germline CDR1 reads MNHEY; CDR2 reads SVGAGI. CDR3 residues: CASRRDRGSNEQYF. The DNA of the CDR3 is TGTGCCAGCAGGCGGGACAGGGGGTCCAACGAGCAGTACTTC.

The rearrangement uses TRBV3-1 (or the pseudogene TRBV3-2) and TRBJ1-2; D not resolved. This CDR3 has 16 residues. Deletions cut 4 bases from V and 2 bases from J, with 17 bases between. Germline V gives CDR1 LGHDT, CDR2 YNNKEL (reference sequence). CDR3 DNA sequence: TGTGCCAGCAGCCCGGTCCAGGCCCGACTAAACTATGGCTACACCTTC. It translates to CASSPVQARLNYGYTF.

The rearrangement joins TRBV7-8 to TRBJ2-7; 7 bases are a match to TRBD1. The CDR3 is 17 amino acids. The V and J ends lost 3 bases and 4 bases, in that order; junction bases with no gene match: 15. Germline V gene sequence: CDR1 SGHVS, CDR2 FQNEAQ. The CDR3 protein is CASSFGRFVGQRYEQYF. CDR3 sequence (DNA): TGTGCCAGCAGCTTCGGGCGATTTGTGGGACAGAGATACGAGCAGTACTTC. Full variable domain (remainder filled in from reference TRBV7-8 and TRBJ2-7): GAGVSQSPRYKVAKRGQDVALRCDPISGHVSLFWYQQALGQGPEFLTYFQNEAQLDKSGLPSDRFFAERPEGSVSTLKIQRTQQEDSAVYLCASSFGRFVGQRYEQYFGPGTRLTVT.

The V gene is TRBV2, the J gene TRBJ1-4; D ambiguous. The CDR3 is made up of 15 amino acids. Germline V lookup: CDR1 SNHLY, CDR2 FYNNEI. With 7 bases removed from V and 0 bases from J, the gap between germline ends came to 12 bases. In DNA form, the CDR3 reads TGTGCCAGCACCTTGAACCGTGCAACTAATGAAAAACTGTTTTTT. It encodes CASTLNRATNEKLFF.

This clone occurred once. The CDR3 loop is CATSTGRRMNYGYTF. As DNA, the CDR3 is TGTGCCACCAGCACGGGACGGCGGATGAACTATGGCTACACCTTC. The chain has TRBV15 and TRBJ1-2; D perhaps matches TRBD1 (5 bases). CDR3 size: 15 residues. Germline CDR1 and CDR2: LNHNV and YYDKDF (reference sequence). V was clipped by 4 bases and J by 2 bases, with 14 bases between them.

The V gene is TRBV18, the J gene TRBJ2-3, with TRBD1 identical over 7 bases. This CDR3 has 15 amino acids. Germline V gene sequence: CDR1 KGHSH, CDR2 LQKENI. Losses at the gene ends were 4 bases for V and 4 bases for J; bases not matched to a gene: 8. CDR3 bases: TGTGCCAGCTCACAAAACACAGGGGACCCAGATACGCAGTATTTT. Protein sequence: CASSQNTGDPDTQYF.

This chain links TRBV5-1 with TRBJ2-5; TRBD2 aligns across 13 bases. Looked up from germline, CDR1 is SGHRS and CDR2 is YFSETQ. The ends lost 3 bases at V and 7 bases at J; junction bases unmatched: 15. The CDR3 spans 18 residues. Here the CDR3 reads CASSSLPTSGGPLGTQYF. CDR3 nucleotides: TGCGCCAGCAGCTCCCTCCCGACTAGCGGGGGGCCCTTAGGGACCCAGTACTTC.

The chain links TRBV6-5 to TRBJ2-7; D could derive from TRBD1 or TRBD2 (5 bases each). The CDR3 spans 13 residues. The germline V and J ends were trimmed by 8 bases and 1 base, with 12 bases remaining between them. Germline values: CDR1 MNHEY, CDR2 SVGAGI. For the CDR3, the DNA is TGTGCCAGCGCTATCAGGGAGTCCTACGAGCAGTACTTC. It specifies CASAIRESYEQYF.

The CDR3 nucleotides read TGTGCCAGCAGTTACTCGATTGTCGCAGGGCTCACTGAAGCTTTCTTT. This codes for CASSYSIVAGLTEAFF. V gene TRBV6-5 combines with J gene TRBJ1-1; TRBD1 might be the D (5 bases). This CDR3 is 16 amino acids long. With 0 bases removed from V and 4 bases from J, the gap between germline ends came to 15 bases. CDR1 and CDR2 (germline): MNHEY, SVGAGI.

This chain joins TRBV11-3 and TRBJ2-3; possible D gene TRBD1, 6 bases. V dropped 5 bases and J dropped 3 bases, with 15 bases sitting between them. The germline V gene encodes CDR1 SGHNT and CDR2 YENEEA. The CDR3 contains 15 residues. The DNA for the CDR3 is TGTGCCAGCAGCAGCTCAGGGGACCCTACAGATACGCAGTATTTT. Translation: CASSSSGDPTDTQYF. Variable domain in full (rest from reference TRBV11-3 and TRBJ2-3): EAGVVQSPRYKIIEKKQPVAFWCNPISGHNTLYWYLQNLGQGPELLIRYENEEAVDDSQLPKDRFSAERLKGVDSTLKIQPAELGDSAVYLCASSSSGDPTDTQYFGPGTRLTVL.

The chain joins TRBV5-5 to TRBJ1-4; D is possibly TRBD1 (5 bases). V dropped 7 bases and J dropped 8 bases, with 12 bases sitting between them. Germline V gene lookup returns CDR1 SGHKS and CDR2 YYEKEE (reference sequence). There are 12 residues in the CDR3. CDR3 in DNA: TGTGCCAGCCGACCAGGGAGGGAAAAACTGTTTTTT. Translated, it gives CASRPGREKLFF.